One sample yielded the 16 T cell receptor beta chains listed below, sequenced in a study of CD8 T cells in Susac syndrome. A quantity of roughly 0.5 to 1 ug RNA underwent reverse transcription using random hexamers. TCRdb analysed the immunoSEQ multiplex PCR reads with MiXCR anew, one entry per CDR3 protein. The table lists a few hundred thousand distinct CDR3 sequences, 95% of them singletons. Sequencing was performed on CD4+ T cells from PBMCs. These receptors all stem from a human donor with multiple sclerosis.

The rearrangement uses TRBV20-1 and TRBJ1-6; no reliable D call. V was clipped by 1 base and J by 14 bases, with 15 bases between them. The germline V gene has CDR1 DFQATT and CDR2 SNEGSKA (reference sequence). The CDR3 extends over 13 amino acids. CDR3 in amino acids: CSARGSVQLSLHF. CDR3 DNA sequence: TGCAGTGCTAGAGGAAGCGTTCAGTTGTCCCTCCACTTT.

The chain uses TRBV29-1 and TRBJ2-6; no clear D gene. The V and J ends lost 0 bases and 0 bases respectively, with 3 bases between them. The CDR3 is 14 residues long. CDR1 is SQVTM, CDR2 ANQGSEA, per germline. The CDR3 spells CSVEEGSGANVLTF. In nucleotides, the CDR3 is TGCAGCGTTGAAGAGGGCTCTGGGGCCAACGTCCTGACTTTC.

The chain combines TRBV12-3 or TRBV12-4 with TRBJ2-7; no definite D call. V was shortened by 5 bases and J by 3 bases, with 5 bases between the two germline ends. The CDR3 loop spans 11 amino acids. The DNA for the CDR3 is TGTGCCAGCAGTCGCCTCTACGAGCAGTACTTC. This encodes CASSRLYEQYF.

This rearrangement joins TRBV27 to TRBJ2-7; D ambiguous. The CDR3 has 15 amino acids. Germline V CDR1 and CDR2: MNHEY, SMNVEV (reference sequence). Deletions cut 5 bases from V and 5 bases from J, with 19 bases between. The CDR3 nucleotides are TGTGCCAGCAGTGTAGGATCGCGATTCGGGCACGAGCAGTACTTC. Its protein product is CASSVGSRFGHEQYF.

This chain connects TRBV20-1 to TRBJ1-5; 9 bases align to TRBD1. The CDR3 contains 16 residues. CDR1 is DFQATT and CDR2 is SNEGSKA in the germline V gene (reference sequence). V was clipped by 6 bases and J by 4 bases; unmatched bases: 13. The CDR3 loop reads CSALKQGAATNQPQHF. CDR3 nucleotides: TGCAGTGCCTTAAAACAGGGGGCGGCCACTAATCAGCCCCAGCATTTT.

The chain is built from TRBV30 and TRBJ2-1, with D hard to call. The ends were cut back, 2 bases at V and 2 bases at J, with 1 base in the middle. Per germline, CDR1 GTSNPN and CDR2 SVGIG (reference sequence). This CDR3 comprises 11 residues. CDR3 DNA: TGTGCCTGGAGTCCCTACAATGAGCAGTTCTTC. Residues: CAWSPYNEQFF.

The rearrangement uses TRBV2 and TRBJ1-6; D ambiguous. This CDR3 is 14 amino acids long. Between the trimmed V and J ends, which lost 3 bases and 6 bases, there was a span of 9 bases. CDR1 and CDR2 (germline): SNHLY, FYNNEI. CDR3 residues: CASSERRVNSPLHF. The CDR3 DNA is TGTGCCAGCAGTGAGCGGAGAGTTAATTCACCCCTCCACTTT.

This rearrangement joins TRBV5-1 to TRBJ1-2; a possible D gene is TRBD1 (6 bases). V lost 1 base to trimming and J lost 0 bases, with 22 bases between them. Germline loops: CDR1 SGHRS, CDR2 YFSETQ. The CDR3 is 19 residues long. The CDR3, as DNA: TGCGCCAGCAGCTTGTTCCGTCGGGGGGCAACTACTACTAACTATGGCTACACCTTC. Residues: CASSLFRRGATTTNYGYTF.

The chain links TRBV2 to TRBJ2-1; 9 positions match TRBD2. The V and J ends lost 1 base and 7 bases, in that order; junction bases with no gene match: 5. Germline V gene data show CDR1 as SNHLY and CDR2 as FYNNEI. This CDR3 comprises 15 residues. This chain's CDR3 is CASSEVAGGFNEQFF. In DNA form, the CDR3 reads TGTGCCAGCAGTGAAGTTGCGGGAGGGTTTAATGAGCAGTTCTTC.

The gene calls are TRBV5-1 and TRBJ2-7; D uncertain. The V gene's germline CDR1 is SGHRS and CDR2 YFSETQ. Trimming took off 2 bases at V and 3 bases at J, with 15 bases between the two ends. The CDR3 has 15 residues. CDR3 in amino acids: CASSFRADPFYEQYF. The CDR3 DNA sequence: TGCGCCAGCAGCTTTAGGGCAGATCCTTTCTACGAGCAGTACTTC.

V is TRBV2 and J is TRBJ1-2; D call uncertain. CDR1 SNHLY and CDR2 FYNNEI come from the germline V gene. Deletions cut 4 bases from V and 8 bases from J, with 8 bases between. The CDR3 contains 11 residues. CDR3: CASSAVVGYTF. The DNA for the CDR3 is TGTGCCAGCAGTGCCGTTGTCGGCTACACCTTC.

The V call is TRBV20-1, the J call TRBJ2-7; 7 nucleotides align to TRBD1. CDR3 length equals 12 residues. Germline V gene data show CDR1 as DFQATT and CDR2 as SNEGSKA (reference sequence). Trimming at V came to 5 bases and at J to 7 bases, leaving 8 bases not matched to a gene. The CDR3: CSASDRASEQYF. CDR3 sequence (DNA): TGCAGTGCTTCAGACAGGGCCTCGGAGCAGTACTTC.

This clonotype showed up just a few times. The V gene is TRBV30, the J gene TRBJ1-1; D may be TRBD1 (5 bases). Between the trimmed V and J ends, which lost 0 bases and 2 bases, there was a span of 10 bases. The CDR3 spans 14 residues. Germline CDR1 and CDR2: GTSNPN and SVGIG (reference sequence). For the CDR3, the DNA is TGTGCCTGGAGTGTTTGGGGACCTAACACTGAAGCTTTCTTT. Protein sequence: CAWSVWGPNTEAFF. Full variable domain (rest looked up from reference TRBV30 and TRBJ1-1): SQTIHQWPATLVQPVGSPLSLECTVEGTSNPNLYWYRQAAGRGLQLLFYSVGIGQISSEVPQNLSASRPQDRQFILSSKKLLLSDSGFYLCAWSVWGPNTEAFFGQGTRLTVV.

In this sample, this clonotype turned up a few times. The chain joins TRBV6-2 or TRBV6-3 to TRBJ2-7, with TRBD2 identical over 9 bases. Germline values: CDR1 MNHEY, CDR2 SVGEGT. The CDR3 is made up of 14 amino acids. J gave up 2 bases and V 4 bases, and 3 bases lay outside the gene matches. CDR3 bases: TGTGCCAGCAGTTCTCTAGCGGGAACCTACGAGCAGTACTTC. Protein: CASSSLAGTYEQYF.

The chain is built from TRBV2 and TRBJ2-2, with D tentatively TRBD2 (5 bases). The germline V gene has CDR1 SNHLY and CDR2 FYNNEI. V dropped 5 bases and J dropped 4 bases, with 11 bases sitting between them. The CDR3 extends over 14 amino acids. The DNA of the CDR3 is TGTGCCAGCAGTCCCCTGAGGGCCACCGGGGAGCTGTTTTTT. Its protein product is CASSPLRATGELFF.

The rearrangement uses TRBV29-1 and TRBJ2-7; 10 bases fit TRBD1. V dropped 6 bases and J dropped 6; count of bases not matched to a gene: 11. The CDR3 contains 14 residues. Looked up from germline, CDR1 is SQVTM and CDR2 is ANQGSEA. The CDR3 DNA follows: TGCAGCGTCAGAGAAACCGGGACAGGGGCCGAGCAGTACTTC. Protein: CSVRETGTGAEQYF.